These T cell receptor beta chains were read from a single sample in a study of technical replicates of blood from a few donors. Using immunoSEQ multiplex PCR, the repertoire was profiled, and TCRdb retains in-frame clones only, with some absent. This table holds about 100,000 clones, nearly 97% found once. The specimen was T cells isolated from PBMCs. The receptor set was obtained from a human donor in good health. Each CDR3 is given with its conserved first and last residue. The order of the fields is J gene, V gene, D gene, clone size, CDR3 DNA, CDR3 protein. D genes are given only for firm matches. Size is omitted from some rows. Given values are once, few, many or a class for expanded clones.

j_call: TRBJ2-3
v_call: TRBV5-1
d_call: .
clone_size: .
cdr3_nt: TGCGCCAGTAGTCGAGCGCCATCAAGCACAGATACGCAGTATTTT
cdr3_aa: CASSRAPSSTDTQYF

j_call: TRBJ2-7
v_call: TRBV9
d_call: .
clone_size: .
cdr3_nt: TGTGCCAGCAGCGTAGACGGTAGCGGAGTCTACGAGCAGTACTTC
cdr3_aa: CASSVDGSGVYEQYF

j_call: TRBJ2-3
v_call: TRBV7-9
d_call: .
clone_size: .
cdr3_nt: TGTGCCAGCTCGCAGAGCACAGATACGCAGTATTTT
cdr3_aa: CASSQSTDTQYF

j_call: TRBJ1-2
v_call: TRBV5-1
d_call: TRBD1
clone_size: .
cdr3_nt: TGCGCCAGCAGCTATTACCGGGACAGCTATGGCTACACCTTC
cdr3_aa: CASSYYRDSYGYTF

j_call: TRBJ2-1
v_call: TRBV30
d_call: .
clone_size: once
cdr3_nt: TGTGCCTGCGATTGGACTCCGGCGAATGAGCAGTTCTTC
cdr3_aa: CACDWTPANEQFF

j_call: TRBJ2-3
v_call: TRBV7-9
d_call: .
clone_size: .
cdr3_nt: TGTGCCAGCAGCTCTCCGGTCTTCCGCACAGATACGCAGTATTTT
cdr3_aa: CASSSPVFRTDTQYF

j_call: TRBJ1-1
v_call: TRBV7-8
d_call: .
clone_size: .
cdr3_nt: TGTGCCAGCAGCTTAAATGGTGGGGCCCCTGAAGCTTTCTTT
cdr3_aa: CASSLNGGAPEAFF

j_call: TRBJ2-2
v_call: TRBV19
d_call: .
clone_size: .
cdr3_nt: TGTGCCAGTAGTATTGCCAGGGTGGTTGACGGGGAGCTGTTTTTT
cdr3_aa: CASSIARVVDGELFF

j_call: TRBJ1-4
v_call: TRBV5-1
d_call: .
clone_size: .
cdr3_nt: TGCGCCAGCAGCTTGGCCGGTTCCCACAGGCAGAATGAAAAACTGTTTTTT
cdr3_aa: CASSLAGSHRQNEKLFF

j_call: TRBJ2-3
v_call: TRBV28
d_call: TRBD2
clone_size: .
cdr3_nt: TGTGCCAGCAGTCCGATAGCGGGGGGGGTCACAGATACGCAGTATTTT
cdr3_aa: CASSPIAGGVTDTQYF

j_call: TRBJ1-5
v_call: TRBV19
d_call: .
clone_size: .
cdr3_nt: TGTGCCAGTAGTATCCAGAACAATCAGCCCCAGCATTTT
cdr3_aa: CASSIQNNQPQHF

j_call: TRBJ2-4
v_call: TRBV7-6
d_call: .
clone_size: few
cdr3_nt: TGTGCCAGCAGCCCCCGCTTGAGTCTAGCCAAAAACATTCAGTACTTC
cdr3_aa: CASSPRLSLAKNIQYF

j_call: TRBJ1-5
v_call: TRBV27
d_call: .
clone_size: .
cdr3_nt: TGTGCCAGCAGTTTATCTGGGAGTCAGCCCCAGCATTTT
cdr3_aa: CASSLSGSQPQHF

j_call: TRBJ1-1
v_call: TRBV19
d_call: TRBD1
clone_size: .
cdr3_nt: TGTGCCAGTGCGGACAGGGTTAGATATCGCATGAACACTGAAGCTTTCTTT
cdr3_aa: CASADRVRYRMNTEAFF

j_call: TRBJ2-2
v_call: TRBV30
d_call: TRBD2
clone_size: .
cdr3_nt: TGTGCCTGGAGTGTTTGGGGACTAGTCGGGGAAAACACCGGGGAGCTGTTTTTT
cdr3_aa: CAWSVWGLVGENTGELFF

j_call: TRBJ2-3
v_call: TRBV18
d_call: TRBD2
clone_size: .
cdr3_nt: TGTGCCAGCTCACGTTGGACTAGCGGGAGCGATACGCAGTATTTT
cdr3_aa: CASSRWTSGSDTQYF

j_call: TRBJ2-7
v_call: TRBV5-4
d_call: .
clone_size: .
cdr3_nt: TGTGCCAGCAGCTTGTTCTATAGCTCCTACGAGCAGTACTTC
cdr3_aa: CASSLFYSSYEQYF

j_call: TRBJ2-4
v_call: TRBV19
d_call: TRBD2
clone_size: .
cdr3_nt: TGTGCCAGTCAACCGTTAGCGGGAGTTTCCGGAAACATTCAGTACTTC
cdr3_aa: CASQPLAGVSGNIQYF

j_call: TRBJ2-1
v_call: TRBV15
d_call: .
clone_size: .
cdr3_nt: TGTGCCACCAGCAGAGATAGTGTAAATGAGCAGTTCTTC
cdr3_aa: CATSRDSVNEQFF

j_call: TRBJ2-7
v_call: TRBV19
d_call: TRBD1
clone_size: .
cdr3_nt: TGTGCCAGTAGTACCGGGACAGGGGGTTACGAGCAGTACTTC
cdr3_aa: CASSTGTGGYEQYF

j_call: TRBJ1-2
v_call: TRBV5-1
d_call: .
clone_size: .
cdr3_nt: TGCGCCAGCAGCTTGGAGTTCCCAGGGGATGGCTACACCTTC
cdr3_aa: CASSLEFPGDGYTF

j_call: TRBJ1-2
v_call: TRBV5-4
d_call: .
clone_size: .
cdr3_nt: TGTGCCAGCAGAGGGACTGAACGCGTTGGCTACACCTTC
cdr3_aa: CASRGTERVGYTF

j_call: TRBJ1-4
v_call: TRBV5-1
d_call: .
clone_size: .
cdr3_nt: TGCGCCAGCAGCTTGGGGGCCAATGAAAAACTGTTTTTT
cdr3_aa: CASSLGANEKLFF

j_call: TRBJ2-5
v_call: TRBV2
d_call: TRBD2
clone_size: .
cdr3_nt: TGTGCCAGCAGTGAAGGACTAGCGGAAGAGACCCAGTACTTC
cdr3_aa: CASSEGLAEETQYF

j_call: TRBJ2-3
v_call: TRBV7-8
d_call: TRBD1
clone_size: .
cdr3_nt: TGTGCCAGCAGCTTAGGAGGCACCAGGGGGTACCTTGACACAGATACGCAGTATTTT
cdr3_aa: CASSLGGTRGYLDTDTQYF

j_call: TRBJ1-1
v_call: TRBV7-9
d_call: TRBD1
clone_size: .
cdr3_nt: TGTGCCAGCAGCTTAACAGGGGGGTATACTGAAGCTTTCTTT
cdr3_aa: CASSLTGGYTEAFF

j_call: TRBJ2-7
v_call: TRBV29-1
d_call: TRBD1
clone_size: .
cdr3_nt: TGCAGCGTTCAGGGGGCGCGCGGATCCTACGAGCAGTACTTC
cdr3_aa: CSVQGARGSYEQYF

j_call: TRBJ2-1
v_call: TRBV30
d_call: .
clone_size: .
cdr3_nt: TGTGCCTGGAGTCCCGAGAACTACAATGAGCAGTTCTTC
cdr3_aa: CAWSPENYNEQFF

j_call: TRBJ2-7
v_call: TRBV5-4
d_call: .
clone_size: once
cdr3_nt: TGTGCCAGCAGCTTGGTGGGGCAGGGATACTACGAGCAGTACTTC
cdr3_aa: CASSLVGQGYYEQYF